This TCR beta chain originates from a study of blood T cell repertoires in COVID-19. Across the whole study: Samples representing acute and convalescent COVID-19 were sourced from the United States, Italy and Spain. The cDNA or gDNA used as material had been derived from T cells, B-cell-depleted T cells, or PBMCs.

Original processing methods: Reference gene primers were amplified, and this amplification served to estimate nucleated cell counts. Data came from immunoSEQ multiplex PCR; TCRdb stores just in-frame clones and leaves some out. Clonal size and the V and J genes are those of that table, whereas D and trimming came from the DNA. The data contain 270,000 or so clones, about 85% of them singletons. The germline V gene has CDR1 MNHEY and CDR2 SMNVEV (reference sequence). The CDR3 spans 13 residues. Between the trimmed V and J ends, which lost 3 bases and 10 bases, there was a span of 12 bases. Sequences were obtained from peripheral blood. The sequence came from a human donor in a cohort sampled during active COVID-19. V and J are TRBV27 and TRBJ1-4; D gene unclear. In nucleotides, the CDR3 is TGTGCCAGCAGTTTCACCCAATCGCGAAAACTGTTTTTT. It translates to CASSFTQSRKLFF.